One sample yielded the 24 T cell receptor beta chains listed below, sequenced in a study of early T cells in non-severe SARS-CoV-2 infection. TCRdb recomputed calls from the 5' RACE reads with MiXCR, one row per CDR3 protein. Found here are about 60,000 distinct CDR3 sequences, roughly 5.5% of them singletons; the top ten hold under 8%. Sequencing was carried out using whole blood. The receptor source for this set is an adult who was a healthcare worker with PCR-confirmed SARS-CoV-2 infection or an uninfected control (not recorded which).

As for this clonotype: The junction and the germline gene differ at one end; a read error may be behind it. This chain joins TRBV4-2 and TRBJ2-3; no firm D call. This CDR3 spans 11 amino acids. Germline V lookup: CDR1 LGHNA, CDR2 YNFKEQ. The CDR3 DNA follows: TGTGCCAGCAGCCAAGTAGATACGCAGTATTTC. It translates to CASSQVDTQYF.

This clonotype was observed many times. The chain couples TRBV15 to TRBJ2-1; 10 nucleotides match TRBD2. Germline assignment: CDR1 LNHNV and CDR2 YYDKDF (reference sequence). V lost 0 bases and J lost 5; bases outside the gene matches: 7. This CDR3 contains 17 residues. Written as DNA, the CDR3 is TGTGCCACCAGCAGAGATAGGGGGACTAGCGACGACAATGAGCAGTTCTTC. It codes for CATSRDRGTSDDNEQFF.

The genes are TRBV20-1 and TRBJ2-1, with 8 bases that match TRBD2. The germline CDR1 and CDR2 sequences are DFQATT and SNEGSKA (reference sequence). J lost 2 bases, V lost 1 base, and 7 bases had no gene match. The length of the CDR3 is 16 residues. CDR3 nucleotides: TGCAGTGCTAGAGGTATTACTAGCGGCCCCTACAATGAGCAGTTCTTC. Translating gives CSARGITSGPYNEQFF.

This clonotype has at least ten counts. V usage is TRBV30 and J usage is TRBJ1-1; D possibly corresponds to TRBD1 (5 bases). V gave up 8 bases and J gave up 7 bases, with 23 bases separating them. Germline assignment: CDR1 GTSNPN and CDR2 SVGIG (reference sequence). CDR3 length: 14 amino acids. DNA of the CDR3: TGTGCCATGGTCGCCTTGGGACCCAGTGGTGAAGCTTTCTTT. Translated, it gives CAMVALGPSGEAFF.

This clonotype was seen ten or more times. Here the CDR3 reads CASSPTGTGGTDTQYF. CDR3 DNA: TGTGCCAGCAGCCCAACCGGGACAGGGGGCACAGATACGCAGTATTTT. The gene calls are TRBV7-9 and TRBJ2-3; 10 nucleotides match TRBD1. CDR3 length: 16 amino acids. Germline CDR1 SEHNR, CDR2 FQNEAQ (reference sequence). V was clipped by 5 bases and J by 1 base; unmatched bases: 6.

This clonotype came up many times. V is TRBV5-6 and J is TRBJ2-3, with D perhaps given as TRBD1 or TRBD2 (5 bases each). Trimming took off 2 bases at V and 5 bases at J, with 18 bases between the two ends. Germline CDR1 and CDR2: SGHDT and YYEEEE. This CDR3 spans 16 amino acids. The CDR3 DNA sequence: TGTGCCAGCAGCTTATCCAGTCTTTGGGGACGAGATACGCAGTATTTT. It yields the protein CASSLSSLWGRDTQYF.

This clonotype was found many times. This chain links TRBV10-3 with TRBJ2-1; TRBD2 aligns across 7 bases. Germline CDR1 ENHRY, CDR2 SYGVKD. The CDR3 is made up of 16 amino acids. The V and J ends lost 3 bases and 0 bases, in that order; junction bases with no gene match: 5. The CDR3 DNA sequence: TGTGCCATCAGTGAACCTAGCGGAAGCTCCTACAATGAGCAGTTCTTC. Residues: CAISEPSGSSYNEQFF.

There are a few counts of this clonotype. The rearrangement links TRBV24-1 to TRBJ2-1, with D possibly being TRBD1 (6 bases). V dropped 3 bases and J dropped 6 bases, with 14 bases sitting between them. CDR1 and CDR2 from the germline V gene are KGHDR and SFDVKD. The CDR3 is 15 amino acids. The CDR3 loop reads CATSDPRAGANEQFF. Written as DNA, the CDR3 is TGTGCCACCAGTGATCCGCGGGCAGGGGCCAATGAGCAGTTCTTC.

This clonotype showed up many times. The chain joins TRBV20-1 to TRBJ2-6; TRBD1 might be the D (5 bases). The CDR3 covers 17 residues. CDR1 and CDR2 (germline): DFQATT, SNEGSKA (reference sequence). The germline V and J ends were trimmed by 3 bases and 0 bases, with 15 bases remaining between them. CDR3 region: CSASSPGMSSGANVLTF. For the CDR3, the DNA is TGCAGTGCTAGTTCTCCAGGGATGAGCTCTGGGGCCAACGTCCTGACTTTC.

The chain links TRBV5-1 to TRBJ2-7, with D perhaps TRBD2 (7 bases). Trimming cost V 3 bases and J 0 bases, with 13 bases left between them. The CDR3 consists of 15 residues. The germline V gene has CDR1 SGHRS and CDR2 YFSETQ. The CDR3 protein is CASSSGGGRSYEQYF. The CDR3, as DNA: TGCGCCAGCAGCTCAGGCGGGGGCCGCTCCTACGAGCAGTACTTC.

This clonotype was recorded at least ten times. V is TRBV2 and J is TRBJ2-7; D unclear. The V end was cut by 8 bases, the J end by 4 bases, with 21 bases between. Germline V CDR1 and CDR2: SNHLY, FYNNEI. CDR3 length: 15 residues. Here the CDR3 DNA reads TGTGCCAGCCGGACGATGACCAAGGAAGTATACGAGCAGTACTTC. Its protein product is CASRTMTKEVYEQYF.

This clonotype was observed many times. The chain recombines TRBV12-3 or TRBV12-4 with TRBJ2-7, with a weak D call TRBD1 (5 bases). V was trimmed by 6 bases and J by 6 bases, leaving 12 bases between them. This CDR3 spans 12 amino acids. The CDR3 DNA follows: TGTGCCAGCAGCCAGCAGGGAAGCGAGCAGTACTTC. Encoded protein: CASSQQGSEQYF.

The CDR3 DNA sequence: TGTGCCAGCAGTGAAGTATGGGCGAGGGAAGTGGGGACGGCTAATGAAAAACTGTTTTTT. This codes for CASSEVWAREVGTANEKLFF. The gene calls are TRBV2 and TRBJ1-4, with a tentative D call TRBD1 (5 bases). The CDR3 consists of 20 residues. Trimming cost V 1 base and J 3 bases, with 24 bases left between them. Germline V gives CDR1 SNHLY, CDR2 FYNNEI.

This clonotype has more than one count but fewer than ten. The V call is TRBV30, the J call TRBJ2-2; 7 bases are a match to TRBD2. Germline V gene sequence: CDR1 GTSNPN, CDR2 SVGIG (reference sequence). Losses at the gene ends were 5 bases for V and 1 base for J; bases not matched to a gene: 4. This CDR3 has 14 amino acids. In DNA form, the CDR3 reads TGTGCCTGGTCTAGCGGAGAGAACACCGGGGAGCTGTTTTTT. The encoded protein is CAWSSGENTGELFF.

This clonotype was detected many times. The V call is TRBV2, the J call TRBJ1-1; the match to TRBD1 covers 7 bases. Germline trimming cut 10 bases from V and 4 bases from J; bases unmatched to any gene: 12. CDR3 length equals 14 residues. Germline lookup yields CDR1 SNHLY and CDR2 FYNNEI. The CDR3 region is CATSLTGVGTEAFF. The CDR3 coding sequence is TGTGCCACCTCGCTAACAGGGGTCGGCACTGAAGCTTTCTTT.

There are many counts of this clonotype. The chain links TRBV5-1 to TRBJ2-3; TRBD1 matches at 8 bases. This CDR3 spans 14 amino acids. The germline gives CDR1 SGHRS, CDR2 YFSETQ. V trimming: 3 bases; J trimming: 4 bases; junction bases outside the gene matches: 4. Here the CDR3 reads CASSSGQGPDTQYF. DNA of the CDR3: TGCGCCAGCAGCTCCGGACAGGGACCAGATACGCAGTATTTT.

This clonotype was recorded at least ten times. This chain's CDR3 is CASSPLSGNRGYGYTF. The CDR3, as DNA: TGTGCCAGCAGCCCACTGAGTGGTAATAGGGGCTATGGCTACACCTTC. This chain joins TRBV6-6 and TRBJ1-2, with TRBD1 as a possible D gene (5 bases). Germline assignment: CDR1 MNHNY and CDR2 SVGAGI (reference sequence). The CDR3 extends over 16 amino acids. V lost 6 bases and J 4 bases, leaving 21 bases between the germline ends.

This clonotype has a handful of counts. A much bigger clone sits one base away, suggesting this may be a read error. The rearrangement uses TRBV20-1 and TRBJ2-1; 9 bases align to TRBD2. Germline CDR1 DFQATT, CDR2 SNEGSKA (reference sequence). V was clipped by 4 bases and J by 4 bases; unmatched bases: 5. This CDR3 has 14 amino acids. Written as DNA, the CDR3 is TGCAGTGCTACCGGGACTAGCACATACAATGAGCAGTTCTTC. It translates to CSATGTSTYNEQFF.

This clonotype was observed a handful of times. This rearrangement joins TRBV6-6 to TRBJ2-1, with TRBD2 identical over 7 bases. J was trimmed by 4 bases and V by 6 bases; bases with no gene match: 9. CDR3 length: 15 residues. Germline CDR1 and CDR2: MNHNY and SVGAGI (reference sequence). The CDR3 region is CASRERDYLYNEQFF. The CDR3 DNA sequence: TGTGCCAGCAGAGAGAGGGACTACTTATACAATGAGCAGTTCTTC.

This clonotype turned up a few times. CDR3 nucleotide sequence: TGTGCCAGCAGCCCCAGCCCAGCGGGGGTGGACGAGCAGTACTTC. Its protein product is CASSPSPAGVDEQYF. The V call is TRBV9, the J call TRBJ2-7; the match to TRBD2 covers 8 bases. CDR1 is SGDLS and CDR2 is YYNGEE in the germline V gene. Trimming removed 4 bases from V and 5 bases from J; junction bases left unmatched: 11. The CDR3 runs to 15 residues.

This clonotype was counted a few times. CDR3 DNA: TGTGCCAGCAGCGTCGACAGGGCAACCCATGAGCAGTTCTTC. Its protein product is CASSVDRATHEQFF. J is TRBJ2-1 and V is TRBV7-9; 7 nucleotides agree with TRBD1. The CDR3 is 14 amino acids. Germline CDR1 reads SEHNR; CDR2 reads FQNEAQ (reference sequence). V gave up 5 bases and J gave up 8 bases; unmatched junction bases: 9.

V is TRBV5-1 and J is TRBJ1-2; the match to TRBD1 covers 8 bases. J gave up 11 bases and V 3 bases, and 12 bases lay outside the gene matches. Per the germline V gene, CDR1 is SGHRS and CDR2 is YFSETQ. CDR3 size: 14 residues. CDR3 region: CASSWGQEGLRYTF. CDR3 coding DNA: TGCGCCAGCAGCTGGGGACAGGAAGGTCTCCGATACACCTTC.

This rearrangement joins TRBV3-1 to TRBJ2-1; 10 nucleotides match TRBD2. The CDR3 has 17 residues. Germline assignment: CDR1 LGHDT and CDR2 YNNKEL (reference sequence). Trimming removed 0 bases from V and 5 bases from J; junction bases left unmatched: 7. CDR3: CASSQDSLAGYDNEQFF. The CDR3 nucleotides read TGTGCCAGCAGCCAAGACTCACTAGCGGGATATGACAATGAGCAGTTCTTC.

The table lists this clonotype with many counts. J is TRBJ1-5 and V is TRBV6-4; possibly TRBD1 for D (5 bases). Germline-derived CDR1 and CDR2 are MRHNA and SNTAGT. V lost 3 bases to trimming and J lost 7 bases, with 10 bases between them. The CDR3 covers 13 residues. This chain's CDR3 is CASSEESGQPQHF. The CDR3 DNA sequence: TGTGCCAGCAGTGAAGAATCAGGGCAGCCCCAGCATTTT.